These 21 T cell receptor beta chains were sequenced from one sample in a study of blood T cells in healthy people across ages (dated by TCRdb to between 2014 and 2017). The method was 5' RACE. TCRdb shows the sequencer as Illumina HiSeq 2500. A second roughly 6 to 11 cycle PCR used a sample-barcoded 5' primer and a J-beta primer mix. TCRdb trimmed the raw reads at Q25, called clones with MiXCR and kept productive beta chains. Entries are consolidated by CDR3 protein sequence, retaining the most common genes and DNA. A total of about 1.6 million distinct CDR3 sequences appear in this sample, about 35% of them only once. The top ten clones comprise approximately 10% of the sample. What was sequenced was blood. These receptors were taken from a woman under 40 in good health.

Concerning this clonotype: One end of the junction is discordant with germline, which a read error may explain. V usage is TRBV12-3 or TRBV12-4 and J usage is TRBJ2-3, with TRBD1 identical over 7 bases. The length of the CDR3 is 15 residues. CDR3 sequence reads: CASSLGTGSTDAQYF. CDR3 DNA: TGTGCCAGCAGTTTAGGGACAGGAAGCACAGATGCGCAGTATTTT.

This clonotype has just a few counts. This chain connects TRBV12-3 or TRBV12-4 to TRBJ1-2, with 7 bases fitting TRBD1. Germline trimming cut 6 bases from V and 8 bases from J; bases unmatched to any gene: 15. The CDR3 is 15 amino acids. The CDR3 coding sequence is TGTGCCAGCAGCGATATGGACAGGAGAAGTTCCGGCTACACCTTC. It is translated as CASSDMDRRSSGYTF.

This clonotype came up many times. J is TRBJ2-1 and V is TRBV14; D remains unclear. CDR1 SGHDN and CDR2 FVKESK come from the germline V gene. The CDR3 length is 13 residues. Trimming pared 4 bases from V and 7 bases from J, leaving 11 bases between. The CDR3 DNA is TGTGCCAGCAGCCTCGTCCCTAGGAATGAGCAGTTCTTC. The encoded protein is CASSLVPRNEQFF. Using reference TRBV14 and TRBJ2-1 for the parts outside the CDR3, the full variable domain is EAGVTQFPSHSVIEKGQTVTLRCDPISGHDNLYWYRRVMGKEIKFLLHFVKESKQDESGMPNNRFLAERTGGTYSTLKVQPAELEDSGVYFCASSLVPRNEQFFGPGTRLTVL.

The gene calls are TRBV24-1 and TRBJ2-3; 9 bases align to TRBD1. This CDR3 has 15 amino acids. The germline V gene has CDR1 KGHDR and CDR2 SFDVKD. After removal of 1 base from V and 5 bases from J, the junction contained 3 bases not matched to a gene. The CDR3 here is CATSDFTGGLDTQYF. CDR3 in DNA: TGTGCCACCAGTGATTTTACAGGGGGCCTAGATACGCAGTATTTT.

The rearrangement links TRBV3-1 to TRBJ2-3; D is unclear. The germline gives CDR1 LGHDT, CDR2 YNNKEL (reference sequence). CDR3 size: 11 residues. V was pared by 7 bases and J by 3 bases, with 5 bases between. This chain's CDR3 is CASNRTDTQYF. In DNA form, the CDR3 reads TGTGCCAGCAACCGTACAGATACGCAGTATTTT.

V is TRBV11-1 and J is TRBJ2-7; 12 nucleotides match TRBD2. Losses at the gene ends were 5 bases for V and 7 bases for J; bases not matched to a gene: 12. The CDR3 has 16 residues. Germline assignment: CDR1 SGHAT and CDR2 FQDESV (reference sequence). For the CDR3, the DNA is TGTGCCAGCAGCCTACGGACTAGCGGGATGGTAAATGAGCAGTACTTC. Translated, it gives CASSLRTSGMVNEQYF.

This chain connects TRBV7-9 to TRBJ2-3; D perhaps matches TRBD2 (6 bases). V was clipped by 6 bases and J by 4 bases, with 17 bases between them. Germline loops: CDR1 SEHNR, CDR2 FQNEAQ (reference sequence). The CDR3 spans 15 residues. The CDR3 sequence: CASSWVAGTPDTQYF. The CDR3 DNA reads TGTGCCAGCAGTTGGGTGGCGGGGACGCCAGATACGCAGTATTTT.

The CDR3 bases are TGTGCCAGCAGCTCCCTCTCCTTGAGTTCTGGGGCCAACGTCCTGACTTTC. Translation gives CASSSLSLSSGANVLTF. This chain connects TRBV7-3 to TRBJ2-6, with D uncertain. Germline CDR1 and CDR2: SGHTA and FQGTGA. V was pared by 4 bases and J by 1 base, with 14 bases between. The CDR3 runs to 17 residues.

The sample holds many counts of this clonotype. The chain links TRBV20-1 to TRBJ1-1; D is unresolved. In germline, CDR1 is DFQATT, CDR2 SNEGSKA (reference sequence). Trimming took 2 bases from V and 3 from J, leaving 10 bases between them. The CDR3 contains 13 residues. The CDR3, as DNA: TGCAGTGCTAGACGAGGATGGGACACTGAAGCTTTCTTT. This gives the protein CSARRGWDTEAFF.

This clonotype was seen more than once but under ten times. The V and J genes are TRBV29-1 and TRBJ1-2; no reliable D call. The CDR3 is 15 amino acids. Germline CDR1 and CDR2: SQVTM and ANQGSEA. V lost 4 bases and J 0 bases, leaving 15 bases between the germline ends. The CDR3, as DNA: TGCAGCGTTGCCCCGGGCGGCACCGCTAACTATGGCTACACCTTC. Protein product: CSVAPGGTANYGYTF.

This clonotype was seen a few times. This chain uses TRBV9 with TRBJ2-5; a possible D gene is TRBD1 (6 bases). V was trimmed by 3 bases and J by 2 bases, leaving 14 bases between them. Germline V lookup: CDR1 SGDLS, CDR2 YYNGEE. This CDR3 has 15 amino acids. The CDR3 region is CASSGRGHPQETQYF. As DNA, the CDR3 is TGTGCCAGCAGCGGTCGGGGACACCCACAAGAGACCCAGTACTTC.

This clonotype was counted between two and nine times. As DNA, the CDR3 is TGTGCCAGCAGTCCCGGGACAGGGATCTACTTC. Protein: CASSPGTGIYF. This chain connects TRBV12-3 or TRBV12-4 to TRBJ2-7; 9 nucleotides line up with TRBD1. This CDR3 spans 11 amino acids. V gave up 5 bases and J gave up 13 bases; unmatched junction bases: 6.

This clonotype has a handful of counts. The rearrangement uses TRBV6-1 and TRBJ2-3; 9 positions agree with TRBD2. Losses at the gene ends were 7 bases for V and 5 bases for J; bases not matched to a gene: 10. The CDR3 has 15 residues. Germline assignment: CDR1 MNHNS and CDR2 SASEGT. The chain's CDR3 is CASNAGGAGRDTQYF. The CDR3, as DNA: TGTGCCAGCAACGCGGGAGGGGCGGGGAGAGATACGCAGTATTTT.

The chain has TRBV6-2 or TRBV6-3 and TRBJ2-5, with D possibly matching TRBD2 (7 bases). This CDR3 comprises 15 residues. Germline V gene data show CDR1 as MNHEY and CDR2 as SVGEGT. V was shortened by 6 bases and J by 5 bases, with 19 bases between the two germline ends. The CDR3 is CASRPPGGRGETQYF. DNA of the CDR3: TGTGCCAGCAGGCCTCCGGGGGGCCGGGGGGAGACCCAGTACTTC.

The chain couples TRBV28 to TRBJ2-1; 9 bases agree with TRBD1. J gave up 6 bases and V 4 bases, and 10 bases lay outside the gene matches. Per the germline V gene, CDR1 is MDHEN and CDR2 is SYDVKM. The CDR3 loop spans 16 amino acids. CDR3 coding DNA: TGTGCCAGCAGTTACATATTCAGACAGGGGGGCAATGAGCAGTTCTTC. Translated: CASSYIFRQGGNEQFF.

The chain carries TRBV20-1 and TRBJ1-6, with a possible D match to TRBD1 (5 bases). The CDR3 totals 13 residues. The V gene's germline CDR1 is DFQATT and CDR2 SNEGSKA (reference sequence). The CDR3 loop is CSALPAGNSPLHF. The CDR3 DNA reads TGCAGCGCCCTTCCGGCAGGGAACTCACCCCTCCACTTT.

This chain uses TRBV29-1 with TRBJ1-1; TRBD1 aligns across 7 bases. Germline CDR1 reads SQVTM; CDR2 reads ANQGSEA. Losses at the gene ends were 6 bases for V and 0 bases for J; bases not matched to a gene: 7. This CDR3 is 14 amino acids long. CDR3 DNA sequence: TGCAGCGTGGCGGGACAGTTAATGAACACTGAAGCTTTCTTT. Translation: CSVAGQLMNTEAFF.

This clonotype has a handful of counts. The chain carries TRBV20-1 and TRBJ2-3, with 7 bases aligning to TRBD2. The germline V gene has CDR1 DFQATT and CDR2 SNEGSKA (reference sequence). CDR3 length equals 16 residues. The trim removed 0 bases at V and 1 base at J, leaving 7 bases unmatched. The CDR3 sequence: CSARDGERGRTDTQYF. CDR3 nucleotide sequence: TGCAGTGCTAGAGATGGGGAGCGGGGACGCACAGATACGCAGTATTTT.

Only a few counts were recorded for this clonotype. V and J are TRBV6-6 and TRBJ2-3, with D maybe TRBD1 (6 bases). V was clipped by 10 bases and J by 1 base, with 15 bases between them. Germline V lookup: CDR1 MNHNY, CDR2 SVGAGI (reference sequence). The CDR3 contains 14 residues. In nucleotides, the CDR3 is TGTGCCACAGGGGTGGGGGCTGGCACAGATACGCAGTATTTT. Translated: CATGVGAGTDTQYF.

This clonotype was seen a few times. The genes are TRBV20-1 and TRBJ2-7; 8 positions agree with TRBD1. CDR1 is DFQATT, CDR2 SNEGSKA, per germline (reference sequence). There are 16 residues in the CDR3. J was trimmed by 0 bases and V by 3 bases; bases with no gene match: 10. The CDR3, as DNA: TGCAGTGCTAGGATACCACGGGACAGGATCTCCTACGAGCAGTACTTC. Translation: CSARIPRDRISYEQYF.

This clonotype was seen a few times. The chain links TRBV20-1 to TRBJ2-3; the match to TRBD2 covers 13 bases. Trimming took 5 bases from V and 4 from J; bases not matched to a gene: 18. Germline-derived CDR1 and CDR2 are DFQATT and SNEGSKA (reference sequence). This CDR3 has 19 amino acids. CDR3 bases: TGCAGTGCTTTACACCGACTAGCGGGGGGTATGAGGTCTTCAGATACGCAGTATTTT. Amino acids: CSALHRLAGGMRSSDTQYF.